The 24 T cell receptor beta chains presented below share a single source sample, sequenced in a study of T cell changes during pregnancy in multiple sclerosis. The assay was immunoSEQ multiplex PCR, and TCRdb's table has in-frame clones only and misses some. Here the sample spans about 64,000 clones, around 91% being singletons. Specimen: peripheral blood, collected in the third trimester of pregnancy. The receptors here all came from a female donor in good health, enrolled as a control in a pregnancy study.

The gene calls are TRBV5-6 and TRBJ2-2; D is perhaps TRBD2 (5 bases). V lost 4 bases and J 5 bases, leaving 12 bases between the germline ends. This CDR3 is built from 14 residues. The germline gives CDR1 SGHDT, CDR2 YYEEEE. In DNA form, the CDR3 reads TGTGCCAGCAGCGCTGTTTGGAGGACCGGGGAGCTGTTTTTT. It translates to CASSAVWRTGELFF.

CDR3 sequence (DNA): TGTGCCAGCACCGAGGGGGGGCTGGGGCCTGAAGCTTTCTTT. Its translation: CASTEGGLGPEAFF. The J gene is TRBJ1-1, the V gene TRBV2; possible D gene TRBD1, 6 bases. Trimming removed 7 bases at V and 6 bases at J, with 18 bases between. This CDR3 has 14 amino acids. CDR1 and CDR2 from the germline V gene are SNHLY and FYNNEI.

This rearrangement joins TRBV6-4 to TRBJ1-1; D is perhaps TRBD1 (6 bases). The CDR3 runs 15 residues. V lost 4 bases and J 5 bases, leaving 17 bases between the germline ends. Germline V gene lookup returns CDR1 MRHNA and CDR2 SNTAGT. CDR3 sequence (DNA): TGTGCCAGCAGTGCCACGACAGGCCAGGGGACTGAAGCTTTCTTT. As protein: CASSATTGQGTEAFF.

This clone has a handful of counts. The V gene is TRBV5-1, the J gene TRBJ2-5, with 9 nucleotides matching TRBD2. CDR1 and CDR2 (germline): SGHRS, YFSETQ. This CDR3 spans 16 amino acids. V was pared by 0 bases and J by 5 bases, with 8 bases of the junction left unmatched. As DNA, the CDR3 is TGCGCCAGCAGCTTGGAGGGTAGCGGGAGTGAGGAGACCCAGTACTTC. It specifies CASSLEGSGSEETQYF.

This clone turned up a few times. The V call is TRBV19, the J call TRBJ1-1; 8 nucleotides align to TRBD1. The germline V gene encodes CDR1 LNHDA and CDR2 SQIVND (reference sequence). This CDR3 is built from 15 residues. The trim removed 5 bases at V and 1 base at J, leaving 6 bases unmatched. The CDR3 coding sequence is TGTGCCAGTAGTCCGTGGACAGGGCAGAACACTGAAGCTTTCTTT. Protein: CASSPWTGQNTEAFF.

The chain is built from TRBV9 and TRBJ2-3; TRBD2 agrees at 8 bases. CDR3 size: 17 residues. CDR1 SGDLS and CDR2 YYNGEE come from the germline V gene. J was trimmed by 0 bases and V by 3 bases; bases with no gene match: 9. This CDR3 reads CASSAFGAGASTDTQYF. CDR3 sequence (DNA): TGTGCCAGCAGCGCCTTTGGAGCGGGGGCTAGCACAGATACGCAGTATTTT.

The CDR3 loop is CASSFGTGPYEQYF. The CDR3 coding sequence is TGTGCCAGCAGTTTCGGGACAGGGCCTTACGAGCAGTACTTC. The V and J genes are TRBV27 and TRBJ2-7, with 9 bases that match TRBD1. Per germline, CDR1 MNHEY and CDR2 SMNVEV (reference sequence). The CDR3 consists of 14 residues. The V and J ends lost 3 bases and 4 bases, in that order; junction bases with no gene match: 4.

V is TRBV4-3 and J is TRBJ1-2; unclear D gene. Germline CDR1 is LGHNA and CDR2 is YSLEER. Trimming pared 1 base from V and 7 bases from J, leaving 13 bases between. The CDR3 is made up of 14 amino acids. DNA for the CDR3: TGCGCCAGCAGCCAAGTTGGCACTAGTTCTGGCTACACCTTC. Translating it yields CASSQVGTSSGYTF.

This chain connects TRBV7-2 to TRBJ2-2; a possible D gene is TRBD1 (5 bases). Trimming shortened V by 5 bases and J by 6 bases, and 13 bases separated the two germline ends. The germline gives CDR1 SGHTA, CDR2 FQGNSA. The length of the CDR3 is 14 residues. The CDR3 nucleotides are TGTGCCAGCAGCCAGTCAGGGCTGGCCGGGGAGCTGTTTTTT. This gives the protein CASSQSGLAGELFF.

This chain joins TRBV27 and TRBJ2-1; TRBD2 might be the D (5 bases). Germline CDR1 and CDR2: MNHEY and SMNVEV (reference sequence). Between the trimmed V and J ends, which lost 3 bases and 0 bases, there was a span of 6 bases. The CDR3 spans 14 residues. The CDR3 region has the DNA TGTGCCAGCAGTTTTACTAGCTCCTACAATGAGCAGTTCTTC. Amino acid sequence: CASSFTSSYNEQFF.

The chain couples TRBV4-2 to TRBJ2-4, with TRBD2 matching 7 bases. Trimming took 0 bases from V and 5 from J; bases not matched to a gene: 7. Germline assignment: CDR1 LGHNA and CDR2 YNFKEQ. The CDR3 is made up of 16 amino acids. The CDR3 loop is CASSQERASGENIQYF. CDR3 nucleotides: TGTGCCAGCAGCCAAGAAAGGGCTAGCGGAGAAAACATTCAGTACTTC.

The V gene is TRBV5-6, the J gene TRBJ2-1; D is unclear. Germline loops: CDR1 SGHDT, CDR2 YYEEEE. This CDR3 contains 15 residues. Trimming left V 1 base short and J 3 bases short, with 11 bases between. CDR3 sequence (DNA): TGTGCCAGCAGCTTGTACGGCACGGGCTACAATGAGCAGTTCTTC. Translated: CASSLYGTGYNEQFF.

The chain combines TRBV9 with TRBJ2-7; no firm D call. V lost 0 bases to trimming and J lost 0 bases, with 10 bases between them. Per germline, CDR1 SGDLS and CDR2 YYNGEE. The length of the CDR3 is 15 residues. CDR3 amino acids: CASSVALGLSYEQYF. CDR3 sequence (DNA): TGTGCCAGCAGCGTAGCTCTAGGCCTCTCCTACGAGCAGTACTTC.

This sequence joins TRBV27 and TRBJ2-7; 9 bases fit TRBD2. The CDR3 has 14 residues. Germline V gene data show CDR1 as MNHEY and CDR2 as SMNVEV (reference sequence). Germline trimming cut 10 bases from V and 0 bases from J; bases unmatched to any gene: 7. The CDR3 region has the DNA TGTGCCATCAGAGCGGGAGGCAGCTCCTACGAGCAGTACTTC. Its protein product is CAIRAGGSSYEQYF.

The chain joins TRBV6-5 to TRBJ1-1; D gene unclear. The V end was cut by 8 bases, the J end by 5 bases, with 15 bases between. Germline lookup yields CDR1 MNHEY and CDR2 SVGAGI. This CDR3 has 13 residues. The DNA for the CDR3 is TGTGCCAGCCGGACTCTTACCGGGACTGAAGCTTTCTTT. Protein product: CASRTLTGTEAFF.

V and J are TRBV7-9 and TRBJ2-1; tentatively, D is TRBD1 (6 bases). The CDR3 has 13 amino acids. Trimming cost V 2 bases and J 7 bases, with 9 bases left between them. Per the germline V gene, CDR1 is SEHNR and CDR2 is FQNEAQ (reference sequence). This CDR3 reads CASSLTGINEQFF. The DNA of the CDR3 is TGTGCCAGCAGCTTAACAGGGATAAATGAGCAGTTCTTC.

The CDR3 loop reads CASSQGQGANTGELFF. CDR3 DNA: TGCGCCAGCAGCCAGGGACAGGGGGCGAACACCGGGGAGCTGTTTTTT. The chain has TRBV4-1 and TRBJ2-2; 11 nucleotides match TRBD1. The CDR3 covers 16 residues. Germline V gives CDR1 MGHRA, CDR2 YSYEKL. Germline trimming cut 3 bases from V and 0 bases from J; bases unmatched to any gene: 0.

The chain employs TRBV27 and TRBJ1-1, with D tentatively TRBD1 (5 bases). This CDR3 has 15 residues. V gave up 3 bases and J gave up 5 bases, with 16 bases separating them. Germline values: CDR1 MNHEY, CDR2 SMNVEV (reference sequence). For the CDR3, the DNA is TGTGCCAGCAGTTTGGGGGGAGCGGGGGGGACTGAAGCTTTCTTT. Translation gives CASSLGGAGGTEAFF.

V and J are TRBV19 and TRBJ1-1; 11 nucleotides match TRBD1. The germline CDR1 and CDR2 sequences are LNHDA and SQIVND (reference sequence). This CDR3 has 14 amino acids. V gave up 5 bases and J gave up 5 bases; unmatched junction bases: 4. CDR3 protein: CASSGTGGWTEAFF. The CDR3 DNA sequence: TGTGCCAGTAGTGGGACAGGGGGATGGACTGAAGCTTTCTTT. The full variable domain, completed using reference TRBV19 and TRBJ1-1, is DGGITQSPKYLFRKEGQNVTLSCEQNLNHDAMYWYRQDPGQGLRLIYYSQIVNDFQKGDIAEGYSVSREKKESFPLTVTSAQKNPTAFYLCASSGTGGWTEAFFGQGTRLTVV.

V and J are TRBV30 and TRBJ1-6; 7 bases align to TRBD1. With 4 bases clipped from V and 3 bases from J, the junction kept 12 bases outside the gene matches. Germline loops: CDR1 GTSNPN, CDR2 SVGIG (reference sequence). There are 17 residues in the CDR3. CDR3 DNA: TGTGCCTGGAAACGACAGGTGGGACAGAGCTATAATTCACCCCTCCACTTT. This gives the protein CAWKRQVGQSYNSPLHF. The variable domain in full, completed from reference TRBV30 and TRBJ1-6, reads SQTIHQWPATLVQPVGSPLSLECTVEGTSNPNLYWYRQAAGRGLQLLFYSVGIGQISSEVPQNLSASRPQDRQFILSSKKLLLSDSGFYLCAWKRQVGQSYNSPLHFGNGTRLTVT.

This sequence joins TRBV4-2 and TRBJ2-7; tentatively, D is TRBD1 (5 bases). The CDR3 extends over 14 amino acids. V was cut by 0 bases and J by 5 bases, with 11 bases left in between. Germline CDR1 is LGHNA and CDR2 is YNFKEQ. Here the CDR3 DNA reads TGTGCCAGCAGCCAAGACACAGGTCTCCACGAGCAGTACTTC. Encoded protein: CASSQDTGLHEQYF.

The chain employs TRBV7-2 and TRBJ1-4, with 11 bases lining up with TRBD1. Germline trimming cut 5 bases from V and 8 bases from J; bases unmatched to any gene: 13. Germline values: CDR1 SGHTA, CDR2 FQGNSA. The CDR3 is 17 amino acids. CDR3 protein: CASSRGALGTGGEKLFF. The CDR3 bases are TGTGCCAGCAGCCGGGGGGCTCTCGGGACAGGGGGAGAAAAACTGTTTTTT.

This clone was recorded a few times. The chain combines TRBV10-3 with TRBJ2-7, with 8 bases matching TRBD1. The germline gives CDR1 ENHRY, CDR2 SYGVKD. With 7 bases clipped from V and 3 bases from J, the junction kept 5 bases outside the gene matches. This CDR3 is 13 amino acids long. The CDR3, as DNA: TGTGCCATCAAGCTAGGACAGGGCTACGAGCAGTACTTC. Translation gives CAIKLGQGYEQYF.

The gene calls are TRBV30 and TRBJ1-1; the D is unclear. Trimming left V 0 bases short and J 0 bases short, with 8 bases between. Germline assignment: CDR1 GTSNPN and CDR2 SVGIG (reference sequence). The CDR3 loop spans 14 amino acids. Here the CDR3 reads CAWSVTRMNTEAFF. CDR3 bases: TGTGCCTGGAGTGTAACAAGAATGAACACTGAAGCTTTCTTT.